The 2 T cell receptor beta chains below come from one sample, sequenced in a study of blood T cells in healthy people across ages. The authors ran a second PCR of about 7 to 11 cycles using a sample-barcoded 5' primer and a J-beta primer mix. One entry per CDR3 protein results from TCRdb running MiXCR on the 5' RACE reads. The sample carries about 1.1 million distinct CDR3 sequences, roughly two fifths recorded once. The sample was blood. The receptor set was obtained from a man aged 18 to 35 in good health.

V usage is TRBV7-3 and J usage is TRBJ1-2; a possible D gene is TRBD1 (6 bases). V lost 5 bases and J 8 bases, leaving 18 bases between the germline ends. The CDR3 sequence is 14 residues long. Germline values: CDR1 SGHTA, CDR2 FQGTGA. The CDR3 DNA reads as TGTGCCAGCAGCCCACAGGGATCCTCTATGGGCTACACCTTC. Protein: CASSPQGSSMGYTF. Full variable domain (rest looked up from reference TRBV7-3 and TRBJ1-2): GAGVSQTPSNKVTEKGKYVELRCDPISGHTALYWYRQSLGQGPEFLIYFQGTGAADDSGLPNDRFFAVRPEGSVSTLKIQRTERGDSAVYLCASSPQGSSMGYTFGSGTRLTVV.

The rearrangement links TRBV12-3 or TRBV12-4 to TRBJ2-5; D is perhaps TRBD1 (6 bases). This CDR3 is 14 amino acids long. V dropped 3 bases and J dropped 11 bases, with 19 bases sitting between them. CDR3 sequence: CASSFRETGHEQYF. The CDR3 DNA reads TGTGCCAGCAGTTTTAGGGAGACAGGCCATGAGCAGTACTTC.